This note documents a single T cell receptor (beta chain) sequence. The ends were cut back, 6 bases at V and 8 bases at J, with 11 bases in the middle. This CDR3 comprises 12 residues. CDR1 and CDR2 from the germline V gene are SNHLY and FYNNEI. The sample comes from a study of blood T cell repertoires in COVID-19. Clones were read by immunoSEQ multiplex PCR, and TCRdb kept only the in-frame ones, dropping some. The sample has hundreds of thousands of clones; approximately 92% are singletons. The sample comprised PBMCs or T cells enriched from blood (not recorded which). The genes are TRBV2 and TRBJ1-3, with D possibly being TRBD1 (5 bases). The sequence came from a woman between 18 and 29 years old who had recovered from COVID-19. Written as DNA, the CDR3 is TGTGCCAGCAGACAGGACCTAGACACCATATATTTT. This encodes CASRQDLDTIYF. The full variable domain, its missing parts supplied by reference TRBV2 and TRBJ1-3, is EPEVTQTPSHQVTQMGQEVILRCVPISNHLYFYWYRQILGQKVEFLVSFYNNEISEKSEIFDDQFSVERPDGSNFTLKIRSTKLEDSAMYFCASRQDLDTIYFGEGSWLTVV.